The count of the clone carrying this T cell receptor (beta chain) is one. Its matching antigen is unknown. The source of the sample is a study of early stage breast cancer tumors. About the study: About 80% of the 16 invasive tumors were ER+, PR+ and HER2-. Invasive lobular carcinomas made up about 35% of the 12 ER+/PR+/HER2- tumors. The study's findings and limits: Commonly generated sequences made up most enriched TCRB sequences shared between patients. Compared with adjacent normal breast, tumors showed around 2.7-fold denser, more clonal T cells.

Method: immunoSEQ multiplex PCR; TCRdb's copy keeps in-frame clones and lacks some. Among about 50,000 clones listed, about 83% were seen once. V shed 3 bases and J shed 1 base, with 16 bases lying between them. The germline gives CDR1 SNHLY, CDR2 FYNNEI. The CDR3 is 17 residues long. V and J are TRBV2 and TRBJ1-5; the D gene is possibly TRBD1 (6 bases). The sample was blood. This sequence originates from a person aged 30-39 years with breast cancer. The CDR3 is CASSDGQGWKSNQPQHF. CDR3 bases: TGTGCCAGCAGTGACGGTCAGGGGTGGAAGAGCAATCAGCCCCAGCATTTT.